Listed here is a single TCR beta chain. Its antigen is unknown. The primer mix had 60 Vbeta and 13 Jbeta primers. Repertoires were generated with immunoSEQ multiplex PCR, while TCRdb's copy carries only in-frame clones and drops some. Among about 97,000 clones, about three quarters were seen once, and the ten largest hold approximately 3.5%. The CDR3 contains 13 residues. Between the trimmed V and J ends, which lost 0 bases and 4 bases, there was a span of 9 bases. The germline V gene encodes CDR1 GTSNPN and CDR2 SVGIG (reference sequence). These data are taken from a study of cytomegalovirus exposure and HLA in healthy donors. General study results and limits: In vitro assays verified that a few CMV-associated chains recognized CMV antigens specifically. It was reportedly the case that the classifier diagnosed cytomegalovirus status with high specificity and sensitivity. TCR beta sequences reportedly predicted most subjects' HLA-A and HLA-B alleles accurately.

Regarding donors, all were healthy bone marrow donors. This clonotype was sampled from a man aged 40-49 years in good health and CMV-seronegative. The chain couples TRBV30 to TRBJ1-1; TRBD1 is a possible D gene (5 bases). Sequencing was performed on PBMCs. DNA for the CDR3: TGTGCCTGGAGTGTACTGGGGGGCACTGAAGCTTTCTTT. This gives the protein CAWSVLGGTEAFF.